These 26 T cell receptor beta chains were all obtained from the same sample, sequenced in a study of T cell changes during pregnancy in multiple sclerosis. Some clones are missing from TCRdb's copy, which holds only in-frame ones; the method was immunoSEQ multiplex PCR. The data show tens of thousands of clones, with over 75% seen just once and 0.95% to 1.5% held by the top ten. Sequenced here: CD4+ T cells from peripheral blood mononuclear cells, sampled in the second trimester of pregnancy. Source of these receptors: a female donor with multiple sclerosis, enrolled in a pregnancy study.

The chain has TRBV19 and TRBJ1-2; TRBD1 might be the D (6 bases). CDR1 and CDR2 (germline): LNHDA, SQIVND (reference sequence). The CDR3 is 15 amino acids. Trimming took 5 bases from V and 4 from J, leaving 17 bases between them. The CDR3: CASSPSDRLPYGYTF. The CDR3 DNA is TGTGCCAGTAGTCCCTCGGACAGACTACCCTATGGCTACACCTTC.

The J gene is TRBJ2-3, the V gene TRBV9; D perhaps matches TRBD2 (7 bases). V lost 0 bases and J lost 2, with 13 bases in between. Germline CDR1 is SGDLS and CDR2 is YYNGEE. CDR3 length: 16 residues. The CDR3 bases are TGTGCCAGCAGCGTAGCGGGGGGCGGATACACAGATACGCAGTATTTT. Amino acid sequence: CASSVAGGGYTDTQYF.

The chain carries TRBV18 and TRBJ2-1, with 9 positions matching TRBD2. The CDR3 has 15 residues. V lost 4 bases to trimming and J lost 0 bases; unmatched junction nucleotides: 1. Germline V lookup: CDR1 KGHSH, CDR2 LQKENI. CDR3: CASSRREGSYNEQFF. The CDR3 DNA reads TGTGCCAGCTCACGGCGGGAGGGCTCCTACAATGAGCAGTTCTTC.

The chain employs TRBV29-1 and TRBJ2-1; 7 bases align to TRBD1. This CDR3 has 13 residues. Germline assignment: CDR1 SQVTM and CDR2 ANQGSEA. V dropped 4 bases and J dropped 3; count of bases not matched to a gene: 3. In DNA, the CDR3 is TGCAGCGTTGGTCCAGGGGGCTACAATGAGCAGTTCTTC. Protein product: CSVGPGGYNEQFF.

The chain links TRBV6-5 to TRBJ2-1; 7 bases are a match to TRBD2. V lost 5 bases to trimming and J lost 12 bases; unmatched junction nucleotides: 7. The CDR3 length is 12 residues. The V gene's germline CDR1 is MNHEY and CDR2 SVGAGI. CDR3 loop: CASSTSGGGQFF. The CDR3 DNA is TGTGCCAGCAGTACCTCGGGAGGAGGGCAGTTCTTC.

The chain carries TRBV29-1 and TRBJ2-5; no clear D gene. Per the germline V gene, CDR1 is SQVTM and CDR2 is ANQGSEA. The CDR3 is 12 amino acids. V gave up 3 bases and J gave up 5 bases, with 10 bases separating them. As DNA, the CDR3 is TGCAGCGTTGAGATGGAGTGGGAGACCCAGTACTTC. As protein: CSVEMEWETQYF.

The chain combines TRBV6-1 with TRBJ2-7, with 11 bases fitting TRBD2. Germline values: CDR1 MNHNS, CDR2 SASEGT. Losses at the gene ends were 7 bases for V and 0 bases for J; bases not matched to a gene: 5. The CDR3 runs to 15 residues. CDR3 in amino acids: CASTRLAGSSYEQYF. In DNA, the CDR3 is TGTGCCAGCACCCGACTAGCGGGAAGCTCCTACGAGCAGTACTTC.

The CDR3 DNA follows: TGTGCCATCAGCCAATACGCAGGACTAGCGGGAGCTACCTACAATGAGCAGTTCTTC. Translating it yields CAISQYAGLAGATYNEQFF. The chain couples TRBV10-3 to TRBJ2-1, with TRBD2 matching over 13 bases. The trim removed 6 bases at V and 2 bases at J, leaving 13 bases unmatched. Germline loops: CDR1 ENHRY, CDR2 SYGVKD. The CDR3 extends over 19 amino acids.

CDR3 DNA: TGTGCCAGCAGTGAACCAAGCAGGGGATCCTATGGCTACACCTTC. Translated: CASSEPSRGSYGYTF. This chain links TRBV2 with TRBJ1-2, with a weak D call TRBD1 (6 bases). CDR1 is SNHLY, CDR2 FYNNEI, per germline. The CDR3 length is 15 residues. V lost 2 bases and J 4 bases, leaving 14 bases between the germline ends. The complete variable domain, with remaining parts taken from reference TRBV2 and TRBJ1-2, reads EPEVTQTPSHQVTQMGQEVILRCVPISNHLYFYWYRQILGQKVEFLVSFYNNEISEKSEIFDDQFSVERPDGSNFTLKIRSTKLEDSAMYFCASSEPSRGSYGYTFGSGTRLTVV.

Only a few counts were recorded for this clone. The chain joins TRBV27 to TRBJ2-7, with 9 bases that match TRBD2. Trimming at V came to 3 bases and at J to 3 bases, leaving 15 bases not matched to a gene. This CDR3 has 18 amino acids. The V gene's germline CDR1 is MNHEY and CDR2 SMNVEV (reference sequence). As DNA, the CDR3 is TGTGCCAGCAGTTTCAAGGGGGGCCTACTAGCGGGCCTCTACGAGCAGTACTTC. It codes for CASSFKGGLLAGLYEQYF.

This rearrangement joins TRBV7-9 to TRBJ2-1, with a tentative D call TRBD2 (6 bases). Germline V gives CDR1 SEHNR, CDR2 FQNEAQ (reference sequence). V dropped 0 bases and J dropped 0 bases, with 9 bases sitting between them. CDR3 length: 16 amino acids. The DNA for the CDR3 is TGTGCCAGCAGCTTAGCAGGCGGGGTCTCCTACAATGAGCAGTTCTTC. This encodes CASSLAGGVSYNEQFF.

CDR3 in DNA: TGCGCCAGCAGTGAGTCGAACGGGGTCCAAGAGACCCAGTACTTC. It translates to CASSESNGVQETQYF. The chain couples TRBV10-2 to TRBJ2-5; D perhaps matches TRBD2 (5 bases). This CDR3 spans 15 amino acids. CDR1 and CDR2 (germline): WSHSY, SAAADI. Trimming left V 0 bases short and J 1 base short, with 9 bases between.

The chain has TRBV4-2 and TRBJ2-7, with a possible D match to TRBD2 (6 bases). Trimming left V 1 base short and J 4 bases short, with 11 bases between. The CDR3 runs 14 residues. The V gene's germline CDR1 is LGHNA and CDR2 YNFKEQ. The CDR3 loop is CASSQGGERYEQYF. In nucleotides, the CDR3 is TGTGCCAGCAGCCAAGGCGGGGAAAGGTACGAGCAGTACTTC.

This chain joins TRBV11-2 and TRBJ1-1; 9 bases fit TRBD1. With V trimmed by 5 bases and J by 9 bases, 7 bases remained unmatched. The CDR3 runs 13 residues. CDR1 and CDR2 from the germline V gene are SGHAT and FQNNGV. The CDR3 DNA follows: TGTGCCAGCAGCCCCAGGACAGGGGTTAAAGCTTTCTTT. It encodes CASSPRTGVKAFF.

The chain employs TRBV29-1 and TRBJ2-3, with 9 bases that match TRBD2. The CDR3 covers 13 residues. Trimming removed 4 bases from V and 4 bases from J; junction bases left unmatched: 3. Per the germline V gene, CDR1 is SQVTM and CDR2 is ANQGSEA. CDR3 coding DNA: TGCAGCGTTGTAGCGGGAGTCCCAGATACGCAGTATTTT. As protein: CSVVAGVPDTQYF.

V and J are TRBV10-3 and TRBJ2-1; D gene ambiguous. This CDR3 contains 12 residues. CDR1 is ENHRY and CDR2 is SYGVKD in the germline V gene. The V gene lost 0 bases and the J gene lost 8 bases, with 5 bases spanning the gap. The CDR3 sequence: CAISESRDEQFF. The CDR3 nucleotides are TGTGCCATCAGTGAGTCCCGGGATGAGCAGTTCTTC.

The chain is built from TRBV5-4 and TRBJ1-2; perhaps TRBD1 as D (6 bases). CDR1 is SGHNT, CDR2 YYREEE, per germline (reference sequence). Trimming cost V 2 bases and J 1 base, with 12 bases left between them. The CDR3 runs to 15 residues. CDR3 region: CASSFTGFNNYGYTF. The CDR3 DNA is TGTGCCAGCAGCTTTACAGGGTTTAATAACTATGGCTACACCTTC.

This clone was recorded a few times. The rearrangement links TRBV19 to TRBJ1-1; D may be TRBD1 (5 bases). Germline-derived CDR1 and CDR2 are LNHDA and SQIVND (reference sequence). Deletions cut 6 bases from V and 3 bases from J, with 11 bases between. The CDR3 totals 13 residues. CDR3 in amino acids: CASSPDSYTEAFF. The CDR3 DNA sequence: TGTGCCAGTAGCCCCGACAGTTACACTGAAGCTTTCTTT.

CDR3 protein: CAWQAGALADTQYF. CDR3 in DNA: TGTGCCTGGCAAGCGGGAGCTCTCGCAGATACGCAGTATTTT. The chain joins TRBV30 to TRBJ2-3, with 8 bases lining up with TRBD2. CDR1 and CDR2 (germline): GTSNPN, SVGIG (reference sequence). V was pared by 5 bases and J by 4 bases, with 8 bases of the junction left unmatched. This CDR3 is 14 amino acids long. The full variable domain, with the rest looked up from reference TRBV30 and TRBJ2-3, is SQTIHQWPATLVQPVGSPLSLECTVEGTSNPNLYWYRQAAGRGLQLLFYSVGIGQISSEVPQNLSASRPQDRQFILSSKKLLLSDSGFYLCAWQAGALADTQYFGPGTRLTVL.

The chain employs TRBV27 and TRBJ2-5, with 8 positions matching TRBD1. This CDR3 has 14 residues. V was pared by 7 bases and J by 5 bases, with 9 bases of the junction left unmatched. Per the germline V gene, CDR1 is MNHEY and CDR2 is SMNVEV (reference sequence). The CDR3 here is CASTTRGRNETQYF. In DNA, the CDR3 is TGTGCCAGCACAACCAGGGGGCGCAATGAGACCCAGTACTTC.

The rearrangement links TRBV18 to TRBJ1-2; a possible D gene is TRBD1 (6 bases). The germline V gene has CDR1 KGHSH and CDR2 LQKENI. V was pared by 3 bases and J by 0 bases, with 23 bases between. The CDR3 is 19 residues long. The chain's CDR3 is CASSPETPMDSLSNYGYTF. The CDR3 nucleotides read TGTGCCAGCTCACCGGAGACACCGATGGACAGCTTATCTAACTATGGCTACACCTTC.

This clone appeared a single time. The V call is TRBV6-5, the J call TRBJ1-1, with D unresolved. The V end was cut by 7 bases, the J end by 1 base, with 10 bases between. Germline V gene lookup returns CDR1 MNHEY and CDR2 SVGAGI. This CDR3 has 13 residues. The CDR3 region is CASTRAWNTEAFF. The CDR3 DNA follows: TGTGCCAGCACCCGAGCTTGGAACACTGAAGCTTTCTTT.

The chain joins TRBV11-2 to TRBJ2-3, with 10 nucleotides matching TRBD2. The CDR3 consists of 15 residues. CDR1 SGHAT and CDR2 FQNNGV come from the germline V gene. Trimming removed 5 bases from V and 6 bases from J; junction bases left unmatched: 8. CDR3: CASSNLAGVPDTQYF. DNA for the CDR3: TGTGCCAGCAGCAACCTAGCGGGGGTACCTGATACGCAGTATTTT.

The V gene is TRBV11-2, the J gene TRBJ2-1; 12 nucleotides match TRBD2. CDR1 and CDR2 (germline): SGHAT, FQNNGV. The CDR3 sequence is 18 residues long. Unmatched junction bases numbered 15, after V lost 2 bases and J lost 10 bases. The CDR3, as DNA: TGTGCCAGCAGCTTATCAGGCGGACTAGCGGGAAGGGGTGACGAGCAGTTCTTC. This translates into CASSLSGGLAGRGDEQFF.

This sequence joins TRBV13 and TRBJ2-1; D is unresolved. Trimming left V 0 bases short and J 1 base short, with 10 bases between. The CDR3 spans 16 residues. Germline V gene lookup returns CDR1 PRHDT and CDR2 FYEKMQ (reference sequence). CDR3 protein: CASSLGDFPSYNEQFF. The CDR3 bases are TGTGCCAGCAGCTTAGGAGACTTTCCGTCCTACAATGAGCAGTTCTTC.

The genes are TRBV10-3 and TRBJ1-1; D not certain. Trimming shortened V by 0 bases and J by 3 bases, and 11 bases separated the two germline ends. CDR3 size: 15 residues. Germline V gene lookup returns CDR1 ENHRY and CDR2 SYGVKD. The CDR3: CAISESTLRDTEAFF. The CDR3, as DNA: TGTGCCATCAGTGAGTCGACTCTGAGGGACACTGAAGCTTTCTTT.